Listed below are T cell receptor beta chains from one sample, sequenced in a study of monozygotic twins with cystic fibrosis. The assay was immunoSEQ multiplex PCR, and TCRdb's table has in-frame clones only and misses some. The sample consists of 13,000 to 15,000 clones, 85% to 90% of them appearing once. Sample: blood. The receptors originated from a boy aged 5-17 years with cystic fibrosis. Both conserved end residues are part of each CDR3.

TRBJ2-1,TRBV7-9,CASSLSQGTDNEQFF
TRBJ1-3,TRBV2,CASSPPRRYSGNTIYF
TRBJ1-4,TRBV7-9,CASSLQGAGEKLFF
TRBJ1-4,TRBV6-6,CASGTRARGEKLFF
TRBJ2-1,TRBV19,CASSLSGGSYNEQFF
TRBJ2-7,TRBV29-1,CSVGGASGGAYEQYF
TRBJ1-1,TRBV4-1,CASSPTLGYTEAFF
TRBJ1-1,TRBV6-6,CASSYLGQGNTEAFF
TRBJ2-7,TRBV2,CASNEGYEQYF
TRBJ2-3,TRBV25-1,CASSVKAGGGTDTQYF
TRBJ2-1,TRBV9,CASSGGESYNEQFF
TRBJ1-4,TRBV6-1,CASSEVVAPNEKLFF
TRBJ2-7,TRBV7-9,CASSTGRNYEQYF
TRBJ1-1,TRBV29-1,CSVVGTGEFTEAFF
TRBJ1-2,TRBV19,CASSIGPRQGAEGYTF
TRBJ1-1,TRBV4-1,CASSQDREATEAFF
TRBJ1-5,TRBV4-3,CASSLGTGQDQPQHF
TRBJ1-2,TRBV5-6,CASSLVRTGNGYTF
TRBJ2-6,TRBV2,CASRAGLLSSGANVLTF
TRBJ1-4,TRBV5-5,CASSQLGPLGEKLFF
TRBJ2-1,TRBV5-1,CASSLVRTSDNEQFF
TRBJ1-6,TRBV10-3,CAIRDRPYYNSPLHF
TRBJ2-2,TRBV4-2,CASSRVTGPLTGELFF
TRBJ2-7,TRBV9,CASSLEDTGSSYEQYF
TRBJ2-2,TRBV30,CAFAAAGGPGGELFF
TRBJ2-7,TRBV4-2,CASSRSGLSYEQYF
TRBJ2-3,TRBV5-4,CASSTGTSGGTDTQYF
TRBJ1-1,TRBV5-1,CASSLATGMNTEAFF
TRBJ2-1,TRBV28,CASSTAGGSSYNEQFF
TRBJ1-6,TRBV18,CASSPPFTSAYNSPLHF
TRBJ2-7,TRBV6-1,CASSEARLYGQGSYEQYF
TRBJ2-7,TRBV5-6,CASSSGDHSYEQYF
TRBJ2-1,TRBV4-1,CASSAPGTSVGNEQFF
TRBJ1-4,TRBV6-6,CASSYPGKLFF
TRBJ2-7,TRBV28,CASSLTASGSYEQYF
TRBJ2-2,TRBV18,CASSPPVAGGRTGELFF
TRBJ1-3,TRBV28,CASSLSAGNTIYF
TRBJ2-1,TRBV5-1,CASSLAIGRLLYNEQFF
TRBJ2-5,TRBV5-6,CASSRDGAQYF